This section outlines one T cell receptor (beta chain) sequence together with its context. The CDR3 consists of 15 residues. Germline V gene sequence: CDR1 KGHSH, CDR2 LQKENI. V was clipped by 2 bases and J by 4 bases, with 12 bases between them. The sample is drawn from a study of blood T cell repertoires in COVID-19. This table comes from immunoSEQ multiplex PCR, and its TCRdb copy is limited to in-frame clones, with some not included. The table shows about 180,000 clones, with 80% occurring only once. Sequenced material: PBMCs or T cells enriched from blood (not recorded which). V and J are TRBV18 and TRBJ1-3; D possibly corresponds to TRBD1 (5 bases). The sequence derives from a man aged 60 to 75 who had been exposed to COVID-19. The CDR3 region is CASSPDSGFGNTIYF. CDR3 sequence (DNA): TGTGCCAGCTCACCAGATTCAGGGTTCGGAAACACCATATATTTT.